This passage covers 12 T cell receptor beta chains from one sample sequenced in a study of CXCR3-negative and CXCR3-positive naive CD8 T cells. The study made its TRB cDNA libraries by 5' RACE, adding UMI labels. Reanalyzing the 5' RACE reads, TCRdb keeps one entry per CDR3 protein, without DNA. In all, the sample yields over 35,000 distinct CDR3 sequences. Source material: naive CXCR3- CD8+ T cells from blood. Subset described: CD45RO-CCR7+CD27+CD95- naive CD8+ T cells lacking CXCR3 (TNR3-). The source of these receptors is a human donor in good health. Some clones in this sample may be carry-over from other donors' samples.

The chain joins TRBV28 to TRBJ2-1; the TCRdb D gene call, TRBD1, has no DNA to confirm it. Germline CDR1 MDHEN, CDR2 SYDVKM. This CDR3 contains 16 residues. This CDR3 reads CASSPLRGGSYNEQFF.

This sequence joins TRBV4-1 and TRBJ2-7; TCRdb gives TRBD2 as the D gene, but with no DNA this cannot be confirmed. The germline CDR1 and CDR2 sequences are MGHRA and YSYEKL. The CDR3 sequence is 14 residues long. Here the CDR3 reads CASSQGARAYEQYF.

The rearrangement joins TRBV29-1 to TRBJ2-6. Germline values: CDR1 SQVTM, CDR2 ANQGSEA. The CDR3 spans 14 residues. The CDR3 sequence is CSVGMGFGANVLTF.

The chain combines TRBV29-1 with TRBJ2-4; TCRdb's D gene call, TRBD1, goes unchecked for lack of DNA. The V gene's germline CDR1 is SQVTM and CDR2 ANQGSEA. CDR3 size: 12 residues. The CDR3 reads CSVRAEGDIQYF.

The chain has TRBV20-1 and TRBJ1-2; TCRdb lists TRBD1, though no DNA is available to test this call. The CDR3 contains 13 residues. Germline assignment: CDR1 DFQATT and CDR2 SNEGSKA (reference sequence). The CDR3 spells CSAPTGTNYGYTF.

The V gene is TRBV27, the J gene TRBJ2-7; TCRdb returns TRBD2, unconfirmable since there is no DNA. From germline, CDR1 is MNHEY and CDR2 SMNVEV (reference sequence). CDR3 length: 14 residues. The CDR3 here is CASSFQGPSYEQYF.

The chain uses TRBV20-1 and TRBJ1-1. The CDR3 has 12 amino acids. Germline-derived CDR1 and CDR2 are DFQATT and SNEGSKA (reference sequence). The CDR3 is CSVREGDTEAFF.

V gene TRBV15 combines with J gene TRBJ1-4. The germline gives CDR1 LNHNV, CDR2 YYDKDF (reference sequence). The CDR3 has 16 amino acids. CDR3 sequence: CATSPITDLAGEKLFF.

The chain couples TRBV11-2 to TRBJ2-5; without DNA, the TCRdb call of TRBD1 cannot be checked. Germline V gene data show CDR1 as SGHAT and CDR2 as FQNNGV. The CDR3 extends over 12 amino acids. Here the CDR3 reads CASGPGSNPQYF.

The CDR3 here is CASSIMNTGELFF. The V call is TRBV19, the J call TRBJ2-2. The CDR3 contains 13 residues. Germline-derived CDR1 and CDR2 are LNHDA and SQIVND (reference sequence).

The chain employs TRBV20-1 and TRBJ2-5; TCRdb's D gene call, TRBD1, goes unchecked for lack of DNA. CDR3 length equals 16 residues. Germline loops: CDR1 DFQATT, CDR2 SNEGSKA (reference sequence). CDR3 in amino acids: CSARYRDQNFQETQYF.

The chain uses TRBV7-9 and TRBJ2-5. Germline CDR1 reads SEHNR; CDR2 reads FQNEAQ (reference sequence). CDR3 size: 12 residues. The CDR3 reads CASSLALETQYF.